This TCR beta chain was sequenced in a study of identical twins. Findings and caveats of the study: The degree of excess twin sharing was weaker in beta out-of-frame sequences. Researchers caution that invariant MAIT and iNKT cells could partly confound zero-insertion analyses.

This clonotype has ten or more counts. Its antigen is currently unknown. J gave up 5 bases and V 5 bases, and 9 bases lay outside the gene matches. Germline assignment: CDR1 SGHAT and CDR2 FQNNGV. CDR3 length: 15 amino acids. Template switching supplied a universal primer site; unique molecular identifiers were carried on the cDNA. TCRdb reprocessed the 5' RACE reads with MiXCR, giving one entry per CDR3 protein. The repertoire holds 460,000 or so distinct CDR3 sequences, with approximately 15% as singletons. These same records also appear under a second study, on yellow fever vaccine responses in identical twins. That publication notes: It has been reported that, in twins, the vaccine T cell response seemed partly convergent and partly personalized.

The chain carries TRBV11-2 and TRBJ2-3; 8 bases fit TRBD1. Sample: CD4+ T cells sorted from blood. This clonotype originated in a woman aged 18-35 years in good health. The CDR3 DNA sequence: TGTGCCAGCAGCCCCACAGGGGGACGGGAAGATACGCAGTATTTT. Residues: CASSPTGGREDTQYF.